The clone carrying this TCR beta chain was observed at least ten times. Its antigen is not identified. This CDR3 spans 15 amino acids. CDR1 is SGHDT, CDR2 YYEEEE, per germline. Losses at the gene ends were 4 bases for V and 6 bases for J; bases not matched to a gene: 9. Clinical symptoms, serum thyroxine and TRAb, thyroid ultrasound and orbital computed tomography were used for the diagnoses. Amplification yielded TCR beta CDR3 regions, with RNA transcripts as the source. HTBI primers drove first-round RT-PCR of the TCR CDR3. Using its own MiXCR run on the multiplex PCR reads, TCRdb lists one record per CDR3 protein. The table lists a few hundred thousand distinct CDR3 sequences, 15% to 20% of them singletons. This record belongs to a study of T cells in Graves' hyperthyroidism and ophthalmopathy. Overall study results and limits: Most clonotypes expanded in thyroid above 0.001 were likewise present in blood.

This receptor was obtained from a woman aged 35 to 49 with Graves' ophthalmopathy. The V call is TRBV5-6, the J call TRBJ2-1, with 8 bases lining up with TRBD1. Material: blood. The CDR3 region is CASSLTGDFGNEQFF. CDR3 bases: TGTGCCAGCAGCCTGACAGGGGATTTTGGCAATGAGCAGTTCTTC.